This T cell receptor (beta chain) is from a study of T cell responses to AZD1222 COVID-19 vaccine. This clone was detected a few times. Its antigen is unidentified. Study conclusions and caveats: Targets within unmutated variant regions were reportedly found for nearly half of spike-specific TCRs. Among the donors, most were white British and more were female, and clonal diversity was possibly underestimated.

The CDR3 length is 17 residues. Germline V lookup: CDR1 SGHNT, CDR2 YYREEE (reference sequence). Trimming stripped 0 bases from V and 7 bases from J, with 19 bases between. Generated by immunoSEQ multiplex PCR, the TCRdb table keeps only in-frame clones and is missing some. This table holds around 150,000 clones, around 93% found once. The chain carries TRBV5-4 and TRBJ1-4; D remains ambiguous. Specimen: peripheral blood, collected on day 0 of AZD1222 vaccination. The sequence derives from an adult in good health. The CDR3 loop is CASSLAGPTPGGEKLFF. CDR3 DNA: TGTGCCAGCAGCTTGGCCGGGCCTACCCCGGGAGGTGAAAAACTGTTTTTT.